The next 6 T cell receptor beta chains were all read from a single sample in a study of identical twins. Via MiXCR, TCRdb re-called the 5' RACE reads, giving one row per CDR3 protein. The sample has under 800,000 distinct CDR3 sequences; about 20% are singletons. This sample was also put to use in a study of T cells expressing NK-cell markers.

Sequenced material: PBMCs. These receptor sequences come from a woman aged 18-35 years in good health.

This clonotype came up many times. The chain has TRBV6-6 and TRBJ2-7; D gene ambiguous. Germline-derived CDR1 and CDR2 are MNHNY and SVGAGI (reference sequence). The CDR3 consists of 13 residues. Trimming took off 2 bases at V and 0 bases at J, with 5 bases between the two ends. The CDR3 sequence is CASSYESSYEQYF. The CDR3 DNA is TGTGCCAGCAGTTACGAGAGCTCCTACGAGCAGTACTTC.

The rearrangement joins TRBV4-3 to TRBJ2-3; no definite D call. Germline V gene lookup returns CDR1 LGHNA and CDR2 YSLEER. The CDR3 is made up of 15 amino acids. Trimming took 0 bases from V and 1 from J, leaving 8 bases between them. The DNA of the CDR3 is TGCGCCAGCAGCCAAGAGGGAAAAGGCACAGATACGCAGTATTTT. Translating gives CASSQEGKGTDTQYF.

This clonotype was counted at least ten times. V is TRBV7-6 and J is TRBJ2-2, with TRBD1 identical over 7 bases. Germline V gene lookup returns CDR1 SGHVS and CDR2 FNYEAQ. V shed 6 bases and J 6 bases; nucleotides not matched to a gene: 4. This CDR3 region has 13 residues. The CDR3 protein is CASSLRGPGELFF. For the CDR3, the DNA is TGTGCCAGCAGTTTGAGGGGGCCCGGGGAGCTGTTTTTT.

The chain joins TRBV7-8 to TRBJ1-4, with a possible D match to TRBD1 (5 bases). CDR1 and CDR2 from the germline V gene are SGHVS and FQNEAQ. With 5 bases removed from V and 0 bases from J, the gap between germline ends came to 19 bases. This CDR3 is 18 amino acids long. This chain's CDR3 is CASSRGAGTYATNEKLFF. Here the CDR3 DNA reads TGTGCCAGCAGCCGAGGAGCGGGGACTTATGCAACTAATGAAAAACTGTTTTTT.

CDR3 coding DNA: TGTGCCAGCAGCATCCTCTCCTACGAGCAGTACTTC. This codes for CASSILSYEQYF. V is TRBV7-9 and J is TRBJ2-7; D remains ambiguous. Germline values: CDR1 SEHNR, CDR2 FQNEAQ (reference sequence). This CDR3 comprises 12 residues. Trimming stripped 5 bases from V and 0 bases from J, with 5 bases between.

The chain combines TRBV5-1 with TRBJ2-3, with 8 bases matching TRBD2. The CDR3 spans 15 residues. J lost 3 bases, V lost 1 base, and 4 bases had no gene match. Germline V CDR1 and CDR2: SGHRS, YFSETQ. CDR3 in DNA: TGCGCCAGCAGCTTGCAGCGGGGGTTGACAGATACGCAGTATTTT. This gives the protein CASSLQRGLTDTQYF.